A selection of T cell receptor beta chains follows, all from one sample in a study of stem cell transplantation in POMP-related autoinflammatory disease. Method: immunoSEQ multiplex PCR; TCRdb's copy keeps in-frame clones and lacks some. The table lists tens of thousands of clones, under 95% of them singletons. The input for sequencing was CD4+ T cells from PBMCs, taken after stem cell transplantation. These receptors originate from a human patient with POMP-related autoinflammation and immune dysregulation (PRAID). Some of the T cells might come from the graft donor. The CDR3 runs from the conserved cysteine through the conserved F or W. D genes are given only for firm matches. Clone size is not always given. Where it is, it says once, few, many or a class for expanded clones.

>few|NA|TRBJ1-6|TRBV7-8
CASSLERVSPLHF
TGTGCCAGCAGCTTAGAGAGGGTTTCACCCCTCCACTTT
>NA|TRBD1|TRBJ1-1|TRBV6-6
CASSRTGGGEAFF
TGTGCCAGCAGTCGAACAGGGGGAGGCGAAGCTTTCTTT
>NA|TRBD1|TRBJ1-3|TRBV24-1
CATRSGTGEAIYF
TGTGCCACCAGATCCGGGACAGGGGAAGCCATATATTTT
>NA|TRBD1|TRBJ1-1|TRBV4-2
CASSPEISGQGPAGAFF
TGTGCCAGCAGCCCAGAGATTAGTGGACAGGGCCCGGCGGGAGCTTTCTTT
>NA|TRBD2|TRBJ2-3|TRBV11-2
CASSLVLAGGPDTQYF
TGTGCCAGCAGCTTAGTCCTAGCGGGGGGGCCAGATACGCAGTATTTT
>NA|TRBD2|TRBJ2-3|TRBV2
CASSEALAGHTDTQYF
TGTGCCAGCAGTGAAGCGCTAGCGGGTCACACAGATACGCAGTATTTT
>once|NA|TRBJ1-1|TRBV27
CASSFDLEGTEAFF
TGTGCCAGCAGTTTTGATCTGGAGGGAACTGAAGCTTTCTTT
>NA|NA|TRBJ1-1|TRBV5-1
CASSLATVNTEAFF
TGCGCCAGCAGCTTGGCGACGGTGAACACTGAAGCTTTCTTT
>NA|TRBD1|TRBJ1-5|TRBV19
CASSWDRQVEPQHF
TGTGCCAGTAGTTGGGACAGGCAGGTTGAGCCCCAGCATTTT
>NA|NA|TRBJ1-2|TRBV3-1/TRBV3-2
CASSLGGNYGYTF
TGTGCCAGCAGTCTAGGGGGGAACTATGGCTACACCTTC
>NA|NA|TRBJ2-3|TRBV11-2
CASSLGDGQMSTDTQYF
TGTGCCAGCAGCTTGGGCGACGGACAGATGAGCACAGATACGCAGTATTTT
>NA|NA|TRBJ1-3|TRBV5-1
CASSGGQGGNTIYF
TGCGCCAGCAGCGGGGGGCAAGGTGGAAACACCATATATTTT
>few|NA|TRBJ1-3|TRBV6-6
CASSYSTGKNTIYF
TGTGCCAGCAGTTACTCAACGGGAAAGAACACCATATATTTT
>once|TRBD1|TRBJ1-6|TRBV30
CAWSLWTGPNSPLHF
TGTGCCTGGAGTCTCTGGACAGGGCCAAATTCACCCCTCCACTTT
>NA|NA|TRBJ1-5|TRBV20-1
CSASNRGRNSNQPQHF
TGCAGTGCTAGTAATCGAGGCAGAAATAGCAATCAGCCCCAGCATTTT
>NA|TRBD1|TRBJ2-1|TRBV29-1
CSVEDGTGAYNEQFF
TGCAGCGTTGAAGACGGGACAGGGGCCTACAATGAGCAGTTCTTC
>NA|NA|TRBJ1-2|TRBV10-3
CAIMSGGAASYGYTF
TGTGCCATCATGTCGGGGGGGGCGGCGTCCTATGGCTACACCTTC
>NA|NA|TRBJ2-3|TRBV5-1
CASSSDSFRTDTQYF
TGCGCCAGCAGCTCCGACTCGTTTCGCACAGATACGCAGTATTTT
>NA|TRBD2|TRBJ2-1|TRBV4-2
CASSQGTSGVSSYNEQFF
TGTGCCAGCAGCCAGGGAACTAGCGGGGTCAGCTCCTACAATGAGCAGTTCTTC
>NA|NA|TRBJ1-5|TRBV6-4
CASSAEENQPQHF
TGTGCCAGCAGCGCTGAAGAGAATCAGCCCCAGCATTTT
>NA|NA|TRBJ1-5|TRBV2
CASSPEGFQPQHF
TGTGCCAGCAGTCCTGAGGGATTTCAGCCCCAGCATTTT
>once|TRBD2|TRBJ2-3|TRBV4-2
CASSQTGTSGSPRTDTQYF
TGTGCCAGCAGCCAAACCGGGACTAGCGGGAGCCCGCGCACAGATACGCAGTATTTT
>NA|TRBD2|TRBJ2-3|TRBV5-1
CASSPDQRGGTDTQYF
TGCGCCAGCAGCCCCGACCAGCGGGGGGGCACAGATACGCAGTATTTT
>NA|NA|TRBJ1-1|TRBV14
CASSHVVGTEAFF
TGTGCCAGCAGCCACGTTGTTGGCACTGAAGCTTTCTTT
>NA|NA|TRBJ2-3|TRBV12-3/TRBV12-4
CASGRTDTQYF
TGTGCCAGCGGGCGCACAGATACGCAGTATTTT
>NA|NA|TRBJ1-6|TRBV6-2/TRBV6-3
CASSYGTVYNSPLHF
TGTGCCAGCAGTTATGGGACGGTTTATAATTCACCCCTCCACTTT
>NA|NA|TRBJ1-5|TRBV19
CASTYAAAWGNQPQHF
TGTGCCAGTACCTACGCGGCCGCTTGGGGCAATCAGCCCCAGCATTTT
>NA|TRBD2|TRBJ2-7|TRBV28
CASSGLAGETF
TGTGCCAGCAGCGGACTAGCGGGAGAGACTTTC
>once|NA|TRBJ2-7|TRBV4-1
CASSQVMSSSYEQYF
TGCGCCAGCAGCCAAGTCATGAGTAGCTCCTACGAGCAGTACTTC
>NA|NA|TRBJ2-5|TRBV27
CASSPNWQQETQYF
TGTGCCAGCAGTCCAAATTGGCAGCAAGAGACCCAGTACTTC
>NA|TRBD2|TRBJ2-3|TRBV5-1
CASSITGLAGAFTDTQYF
TGCGCCAGCAGCATTACAGGACTAGCGGGGGCCTTCACAGATACGCAGTATTTT
>NA|NA|TRBJ1-1|TRBV9
CASNLAERDSEAFF
TGTGCCAGCAACCTAGCCGAGAGGGACTCTGAAGCTTTCTTT
>NA|NA|TRBJ1-2|TRBV5-4
CASSGQGGGYTF
TGTGCCAGCAGCGGCCAAGGGGGGGGCTACACCTTC
>NA|TRBD1|TRBJ2-2|TRBV24-1
CATSDFRTGNTGELFF
TGTGCCACCAGTGACTTCCGGACAGGGAACACCGGGGAGCTGTTTTTT
>NA|TRBD2|TRBJ2-2|TRBV9
CASSVGNSGSTGELFF
TGTGCCAGCAGCGTAGGTAATAGCGGGAGTACCGGGGAGCTGTTTTTT
>NA|NA|TRBJ1-2|TRBV7-9
CASSFSYNRNYGYTF
TGTGCCAGCAGCTTCAGTTACAATAGGAACTATGGCTACACCTTC
>once|TRBD1|TRBJ1-6|TRBV6-1
CASTTGASPLHF
TGTGCCAGCACTACAGGGGCTTCACCCCTCCACTTT
>NA|NA|TRBJ1-4|TRBV27
CASSLFYGQGEKLFF
TGTGCCAGCAGTTTATTCTATGGGCAGGGTGAAAAACTGTTTTTT
>NA|TRBD2|TRBJ2-7|TRBV6-2/TRBV6-3
CASSSPGSGTYEQYF
TGTGCCAGCAGTTCCCCGGGTAGCGGGACTTACGAGCAGTACTTC
>NA|NA|TRBJ1-1|TRBV11-3
CASSLMSSSTEAFF
TGTGCCAGCAGCTTAATGTCCAGCAGCACTGAAGCTTTCTTT
>NA|NA|TRBJ2-5|TRBV5-6
CASSSFGGQETQYF
TGTGCCAGCAGCTCGTTCGGGGGCCAAGAGACCCAGTACTTC
>NA|TRBD1|TRBJ1-1|TRBV11-3
CASSLGDSPEAFF
TGTGCCAGCAGCTTAGGGGACAGTCCCGAAGCTTTCTTT
>NA|NA|TRBJ1-2|TRBV28
CASSSDSLYGYTF
TGTGCCAGCAGCTCCGACAGCCTCTATGGCTACACCTTC
>NA|NA|TRBJ2-7|TRBV15
CATSRDLTATYEQYF
TGTGCCACCAGCAGAGATCTAACGGCCACCTACGAGCAGTACTTC